A selection of T cell receptor beta chains follows, all from one sample in a study of blood T cell repertoires in COVID-19. The assay was immunoSEQ multiplex PCR, and TCRdb's table has in-frame clones only and misses some. The data contain 200,000 to 250,000 clones, 70% to 90% of them singletons. The source material was PBMCs or T cells enriched from blood (not recorded which). These receptors all stem from a man aged 25-45 years who had recovered from COVID-19. Each CDR3 is given with its conserved first and last residue. The D gene is left open where the match is weak. Only some rows state a clone size, as once, few, many or a class for expanded clones.

d_call j_call v_call clone_size cdr3_aa cdr3_nt
. TRBJ1-1 TRBV4-3 . CASSQDWRGNTEAFF TGCGCCAGCAGCCAAGACTGGCGGGGAAACACTGAAGCTTTCTTT
TRBD1 TRBJ1-4 TRBV5-5 . CASSPRDSEASTNEKLFF TGTGCCAGCAGCCCCCGGGACAGCGAGGCGTCAACTAATGAAAAACTGTTTTTT
. TRBJ1-5 TRBV28 . CASKEMGGNQPQHF TGTGCCAGCAAAGAAATGGGCGGCAATCAGCCCCAGCATTTT
. TRBJ2-3 TRBV11-2 . CASSLAVTDTQYF TGTGCCAGCAGCTTAGCGGTCACAGATACGCAGTATTTT
TRBD1 TRBJ1-2 TRBV6-2/TRBV6-3 . CASSYSMGPGQGFGLGGYTF TGTGCCAGCAGTTACTCGATGGGCCCGGGACAGGGCTTCGGTTTGGGCGGCTACACCTTC
. TRBJ1-1 TRBV9 . CASRQDGVTEAFF TGTGCCAGCAGACAAGACGGGGTCACTGAAGCTTTCTTT
. TRBJ1-3 TRBV7-9 . CASSLGQFFLSGNTIYF TGTGCCAGCAGCCTAGGACAGTTTTTTCTCTCTGGAAACACCATATATTTT
. TRBJ1-4 TRBV4-1 . CASSQTATNEKLFF TGCGCCAGCAGCCAGACAGCAACTAATGAAAAACTGTTTTTT
. TRBJ2-3 TRBV5-5 . CASSLSLDTDTQYF TGTGCCAGCAGCTTGAGCCTAGACACAGATACGCAGTATTTT
. TRBJ1-2 TRBV4-3 . CASSQELIGNYGYTF TGCGCCAGCAGCCAAGAGCTCATCGGGAACTATGGCTACACCTTC
TRBD1 TRBJ1-2 TRBV10-3 . CAISALRQGDSYGYTF TGTGCCATCAGTGCCCTCCGACAGGGGGATTCGTATGGCTACACCTTC
. TRBJ2-1 TRBV19 . CASSLGGSLQYEQFF TGTGCCAGTAGTTTAGGAGGGAGCCTCCAATATGAGCAGTTCTTC
. TRBJ1-5 TRBV2 . CASSAEAGSNQPQHF TGTGCCAGCAGTGCTGAGGCCGGTAGCAATCAGCCCCAGCATTTT
. TRBJ1-6 TRBV6-4 . CASGQERNSPLHF TGTGCCAGCGGTCAGGAAAGAAATTCACCCCTCCACTTT
. TRBJ2-7 TRBV7-9 once CASSPRQISYEQYF TGTGCCAGCAGCCCCAGACAGATCTCCTACGAGCAGTACTTC
. TRBJ2-7 TRBV10-1 few CASTHSKTKFYEQYF TGCGCCAGCACCCACAGCAAAACAAAATTCTACGAGCAGTACTTC